A selection of T cell receptor beta chains follows, all from one sample in a study of CD8+ T cells in alopecia areata. Generated by immunoSEQ multiplex PCR, the TCRdb table keeps only in-frame clones and is missing some. The profile covers 90,000 to 150,000 clones, with 50% to 55% appearing a single time and 0.46% taken by the ten largest. Sequenced material: CD4+ T cells sorted from blood, taken at week 4, from a patient treated with tofacitinib. These receptors originate from a human donor with alopecia areata. CDR3s include the opening cysteine and the closing phenylalanine or tryptophan. A D gene is named only where the DNA matches it firmly. Rows may omit the clone size; those that give it use once, few, many or a size class.

clone_size d_call j_call v_call cdr3_nt cdr3_aa
few . TRBJ1-2 TRBV19 TGTGCCAGTAGTCGGACCCGCTATGGCTACACCTTC CASSRTRYGYTF
. . TRBJ1-1 TRBV20-1 TGCAGTGCTTTACGTGAGACTGAAGCTTTCTTT CSALRETEAFF
. . TRBJ2-4 TRBV29-1 TGCAGCGTTTTGAGGGGGGGCTCCAAAAACATTCAGTACTTC CSVLRGGSKNIQYF
. . TRBJ1-2 TRBV18 TGTGCCAGCTCACCACCGACCAGTTCCTATGGCTACACCTTC CASSPPTSSYGYTF
few . TRBJ2-5 TRBV14 TGTGCCAGCAGCCCGGATCGGGGAGAGACCCAGTACTTC CASSPDRGETQYF
. . TRBJ1-2 TRBV19 TGTGCCAGTAGTATGTTACAGGCAGCTAACTATGGCTACACCTTC CASSMLQAANYGYTF
few TRBD1 TRBJ1-1 TRBV7-9 TGTGCCAGCAGCTTTCGGGGGACAGCGGATGAAGCTTTCTTT CASSFRGTADEAFF
. TRBD1 TRBJ2-3 TRBV2 TGTGCCAGCAGTGAAGCCGAAACAGGGGTTACGCAGTATTTT CASSEAETGVTQYF
. TRBD1 TRBJ2-1 TRBV7-8 TGTGCCAGCAGCGAGACAGGGGTTTCCTACAATGAGCAGTTCTTC CASSETGVSYNEQFF
. . TRBJ2-1 TRBV25-1 TGTGCCAGCAGTGAACGGTGGACCCCTTACAATGAGCAGTTCTTC CASSERWTPYNEQFF
. . TRBJ1-5 TRBV30 TGTGCCTGGAGTTTGATTGACCAGCCCCAGCATTTT CAWSLIDQPQHF
few . TRBJ2-3 TRBV2 TGTGCCAGCACTTATCCGGGGCCCACAGATACGCAGTATTTT CASTYPGPTDTQYF
. TRBD2 TRBJ2-6 TRBV7-9 TGTGCCAGCAGCGTCGGGACTACGCTCTCTGGGGCCAACGTCCTGACTTTC CASSVGTTLSGANVLTF
. . TRBJ1-1 TRBV29-1 TGCAGCGTTGTTATGAACACTGAAGCTTTCTTT CSVVMNTEAFF
. TRBD2 TRBJ2-4 TRBV7-9 TGTGCCAGCAGCTTAGAAGCTAGCGGGAGGGCCACCAAAAACATTCAGTACTTC CASSLEASGRATKNIQYF
few TRBD2 TRBJ2-1 TRBV29-1 TGCAGCGTCTTAGCGGGGGGTCCTTACAATGAGCAGTTCTTC CSVLAGGPYNEQFF
. . TRBJ1-1 TRBV29-1 TGCAGCACTGACGGTCAGGGTGGGACAAATGAAGCTTTCTTT CSTDGQGGTNEAFF
. . TRBJ2-7 TRBV2 TGTGCCAGCAGGGAGACCCCCGAATCGGCCTACGAGCAGTACTTC CASRETPESAYEQYF
. . TRBJ1-1 TRBV29-1 TGCAGCGTAAGGCCGAACACTGAAGCTTTCTTT CSVRPNTEAFF
few . TRBJ1-2 TRBV29-1 TGCAGCGCCGTGGCAGGTGTCTATGGCTACACCTTC CSAVAGVYGYTF
. TRBD1 TRBJ2-7 TRBV7-9 TGTGCCAGCAGCTTAGCGCTAGACAGGGCGGGCGAGCAGTACTTC CASSLALDRAGEQYF
. TRBD1 TRBJ2-6 TRBV27 TGTGCCAGCAGTTTGACAGGGGTCTCTGGGGCCAACGTCCTGACTTTC CASSLTGVSGANVLTF
. . TRBJ2-1 TRBV29-1 TGCAGCGTTGAATATTCGGGTGAGCAGTTCTTC CSVEYSGEQFF
few . TRBJ1-4 TRBV23-1 TGCGCCAGCAGTCAATTCCCCCGGGACGGGGTCGGGGAAAAACTGTTTTTT CASSQFPRDGVGEKLFF